These 31 T cell receptor beta chains were sequenced from one sample in a study of Graves' ophthalmopathy and Graves' hyperthyroidism. Amplifying from RNA transcripts, the study obtained TCR beta CDR3 regions. RT-PCR with HTBI primers came first, then second-round multiplex PCR. TCRdb fed the multiplex PCR reads into MiXCR, producing one record per CDR3 protein. The table has about 620,000 distinct CDR3 sequences, about a fifth seen once. The sequenced sample consisted of peripheral blood. The receptors here all came from a woman aged 18-29 years with stable Graves' hyperthyroidism. Some clones in this sample may be carry-over from other donors' samples.

This clonotype came up many times. This chain joins TRBV19 and TRBJ1-5, with TRBD1 matching 9 bases. This CDR3 is 15 amino acids long. With 2 bases clipped from V and 7 bases from J, the junction kept 6 bases outside the gene matches. Germline V gene sequence: CDR1 LNHDA, CDR2 SQIVND (reference sequence). The CDR3 nucleotides read TGTGCCAGTAGTATAACAGGGGGCCCTGGGCAGCCCCAGCATTTT. It translates to CASSITGGPGQPQHF. The whole variable domain, remainder taken from reference TRBV19 and TRBJ1-5, is DGGITQSPKYLFRKEGQNVTLSCEQNLNHDAMYWYRQDPGQGLRLIYYSQIVNDFQKGDIAEGYSVSREKKESFPLTVTSAQKNPTAFYLCASSITGGPGQPQHFGDGTRLSIL.

There are many counts of this clonotype. This sequence joins TRBV12-3 or TRBV12-4 and TRBJ1-2; no reliable D call. Trimming shortened V by 10 bases and J by 3 bases, and 12 bases separated the two germline ends. The CDR3 has 12 residues. The CDR3 region has the DNA TGTGCCACCTCTCCCAGACACTATGGCTACACCTTC. Its protein product is CATSPRHYGYTF.

The rearrangement joins TRBV28 to TRBJ1-2; 9 nucleotides match TRBD1. This CDR3 contains 16 residues. Per the germline V gene, CDR1 is MDHEN and CDR2 is SYDVKM. V shed 5 bases, J shed 5 bases, and the junction held 12 bases outside the gene matches. The CDR3 bases are TGTGCCAGCAGTCTCCCTTACAGGGGGCGATCTTATGGCTACACCTTC. This codes for CASSLPYRGRSYGYTF.

The sample holds many counts of this clonotype. The chain is built from TRBV6-1 and TRBJ1-5, with 8 bases aligning to TRBD1. The CDR3 runs to 15 residues. The junction had 6 bases not matched to a gene; V was cut back by 5 bases and J by 3 bases. Germline loops: CDR1 MNHNS, CDR2 SASEGT. CDR3 amino acids: CASSHWDRHNQPQHF. In DNA form, the CDR3 reads TGTGCCAGCAGTCATTGGGACAGGCACAATCAGCCCCAGCATTTT.

To note about this clonotype: The junction differs from germline at one of its ends, possibly a read error. The CDR3: CAWSVGGNNHQPKHF. The CDR3 DNA sequence: TGTGCCTGGAGTGTTGGGGGCAACAATCATCAGCCCAAGCATTTT. This rearrangement joins TRBV30 to TRBJ1-5, with D possibly matching TRBD1 (6 bases). Germline V gene data show CDR1 as GTSNPN and CDR2 as SVGIG (reference sequence). This CDR3 comprises 15 residues.

This sequence joins TRBV12-3 or TRBV12-4 and TRBJ2-2; D call uncertain. This CDR3 region has 13 residues. Trimming stripped 2 bases from V and 8 bases from J, with 9 bases between. DNA of the CDR3: TGTGCCAGCAGTTTAATGGTCGGTGGGGAGCTGTTTTTT. Translating gives CASSLMVGGELFF.

At least ten counts were recorded for this clonotype. The rearrangement joins TRBV10-1 to TRBJ2-5; maybe TRBD1 (6 bases). V was clipped by 5 bases and J by 2 bases, with 12 bases between them. This CDR3 is 14 amino acids long. Germline lookup yields CDR1 WNHNN and CDR2 SYGVQD (reference sequence). CDR3 amino acids: CASSLDSAQETQYF. In DNA form, the CDR3 reads TGCGCCAGCAGTCTGGACAGCGCACAAGAGACCCAGTACTTC.

V and J are TRBV6-4 and TRBJ2-7; 9 bases fit TRBD2. Germline V gene sequence: CDR1 MRHNA, CDR2 SNTAGT. The CDR3 runs 16 residues. Trimming took 5 bases from V and 2 from J; bases not matched to a gene: 10. The CDR3 nucleotides read TGTGCCAGCAGTCGACCGAGCGGGAGGAGTCCCTACGAGCAGTACTTC. This sequence encodes CASSRPSGRSPYEQYF.

Concerning this clonotype itself: A clone one base away is much larger, so this may be a read error. This rearrangement joins TRBV29-1 to TRBJ1-5; D is uncertain. The germline CDR1 and CDR2 sequences are SQVTM and ANQGSEA. The CDR3 runs 13 residues. The CDR3 region has the DNA TGCAGCGTTTCAGACGCGTTCAATCGGCCCCAGCATTTT. Protein sequence: CSVSDAFNRPQHF.

This clonotype appeared many times. This may stem from a read error, because a much larger clone lies one nucleotide away. The chain uses TRBV7-2 and TRBJ2-7; a possible D gene is TRBD2 (5 bases). The CDR3 sequence is 13 residues long. The V gene lost 0 bases and the J gene lost 5 bases, with 8 bases spanning the gap. The germline CDR1 and CDR2 sequences are SGHTA and FQGNSA. The CDR3 DNA follows: TGTGCCAGCAGCTTAGCGAGAGGGCACGAGCAGTACTTC. Protein product: CASSLARGHEQYF.

This clonotype appeared a few times. This rearrangement joins TRBV5-1 to TRBJ2-2, with 9 bases lining up with TRBD2. From germline, CDR1 is SGHRS and CDR2 YFSETQ. With V trimmed by 4 bases and J by 4 bases, 11 bases remained unmatched. This CDR3 is 17 amino acids long. The DNA for the CDR3 is TGCGCCAGCAGCCCGGCGATAGCGGGGGCGGGCACCGGGGAGCTGTTTTTT. Its protein is CASSPAIAGAGTGELFF.

The sample holds many counts of this clonotype. The V and J genes are TRBV5-1 and TRBJ2-2, with 14 bases matching TRBD2. J lost 1 base, V lost 6 bases, and 2 bases had no gene match. Germline V gene data show CDR1 as SGHRS and CDR2 as YFSETQ. The CDR3 covers 16 residues. The CDR3 bases are TGCGCCAGCACTGGACTAGCGGGAGGGAACACCGGGGAGCTGTTTTTT. Translating it yields CASTGLAGGNTGELFF.

V and J are TRBV29-1 and TRBJ2-2; D is unclear. V was pared by 3 bases and J by 1 base, with 6 bases between. Germline V gene data show CDR1 as SQVTM and CDR2 as ANQGSEA. The CDR3 has 13 residues. CDR3 protein: CSVDSVNTGELFF. In nucleotides, the CDR3 is TGCAGCGTTGACTCGGTGAACACCGGGGAGCTGTTTTTT.

The genes are TRBV30 and TRBJ1-1; the D is unclear. V lost 2 bases and J lost 0, with 7 bases in between. From germline, CDR1 is GTSNPN and CDR2 SVGIG (reference sequence). This CDR3 is 13 amino acids long. The CDR3 bases are TGTGCCTGGAGTCTGGTTATGAACACTGAAGCTTTCTTT. As protein: CAWSLVMNTEAFF. The variable domain in full, with the rest retrieved from reference TRBV30 and TRBJ1-1, is SQTIHQWPATLVQPVGSPLSLECTVEGTSNPNLYWYRQAAGRGLQLLFYSVGIGQISSEVPQNLSASRPQDRQFILSSKKLLLSDSGFYLCAWSLVMNTEAFFGQGTRLTVV.

This clonotype was picked up a small number of times. This sequence joins TRBV28 and TRBJ2-7; D possibly corresponds to TRBD2 (7 bases). Trimming shortened V by 5 bases and J by 4 bases, and 18 bases separated the two germline ends. This CDR3 contains 15 residues. Per the germline V gene, CDR1 is MDHEN and CDR2 is SYDVKM. Here the CDR3 reads CASSIPRGGAYEQYF. CDR3 DNA sequence: TGTGCCAGCAGTATACCACGTGGGGGGGCTTACGAGCAGTACTTC.

Many counts were recorded for this clonotype. The genes are TRBV30 and TRBJ1-2; D remains unclear. Germline V gene lookup returns CDR1 GTSNPN and CDR2 SVGIG (reference sequence). This CDR3 comprises 13 residues. The germline V and J ends were trimmed by 5 bases and 4 bases, with 14 bases remaining between them. The CDR3 sequence is CAWLPRYSYGYTF. As DNA, the CDR3 is TGTGCCTGGCTGCCGAGGTACAGCTATGGCTACACCTTC. The full variable domain, rest sourced from reference TRBV30 and TRBJ1-2, is SQTIHQWPATLVQPVGSPLSLECTVEGTSNPNLYWYRQAAGRGLQLLFYSVGIGQISSEVPQNLSASRPQDRQFILSSKKLLLSDSGFYLCAWLPRYSYGYTFGSGTRLTVV.

This chain uses TRBV2 with TRBJ2-7; D not resolved. Germline V gene sequence: CDR1 SNHLY, CDR2 FYNNEI. This CDR3 is 12 amino acids long. V was pared by 5 bases and J by 9 bases, with 14 bases between. The CDR3: CASSSDAPGQYF. The DNA for the CDR3 is TGTGCCAGCAGTTCTGACGCCCCAGGGCAGTACTTC.

The CDR3 reads CASSPTVSPMNTEAFF. The CDR3 nucleotides read TGTGCCAGCAGTCCCACAGTTTCACCCATGAACACTGAAGCTTTCTTT. This rearrangement joins TRBV12-3 or TRBV12-4 to TRBJ1-1; no reliable D call. This CDR3 region has 16 residues. Deletions cut 5 bases from V and 0 bases from J, with 16 bases between.

This clonotype was detected many times. V gene TRBV11-2 combines with J gene TRBJ1-2, with a tentative D call TRBD1 (6 bases). CDR1 and CDR2 (germline): SGHAT, FQNNGV. Trimming took off 1 base at V and 4 bases at J, with 19 bases between the two ends. The CDR3 runs to 17 residues. DNA of the CDR3: TGTGCCAGCAGCTTAGGCCCCACAGGGATAAGGAGCTATGGCTACACCTTC. Amino acids: CASSLGPTGIRSYGYTF.

This chain connects TRBV2 to TRBJ2-2; 11 positions match TRBD2. The CDR3 spans 16 residues. Per the germline V gene, CDR1 is SNHLY and CDR2 is FYNNEI. The trim removed 8 bases at V and 5 bases at J, leaving 10 bases unmatched. CDR3 sequence: CASLLAGGFGTGELFF. CDR3 bases: TGTGCCAGCTTGCTAGCGGGGGGATTTGGAACCGGGGAGCTGTTTTTT.

This clonotype was seen only a few times. This may come from a read error, since a much larger clone is one base off. The chain combines TRBV2 with TRBJ1-5; TRBD1 aligns across 9 bases. The CDR3 has 14 residues. Germline V gene sequence: CDR1 SNHLY, CDR2 FYNNEI. J lost 6 bases, V lost 3 bases, and 3 bases had no gene match. CDR3: CASSDTGGSQPQHF. CDR3 nucleotides: TGTGCCAGCAGTGATACAGGGGGCAGTCAGCCCCAGCATTTT.

Ten or more counts support this clonotype. J is TRBJ1-1 and V is TRBV5-1; 7 bases fit TRBD1. V shed 1 base and J 1 base; nucleotides not matched to a gene: 7. The CDR3 has 16 amino acids. Germline V gene data show CDR1 as SGHRS and CDR2 as YFSETQ. The CDR3 sequence: CASSLNPQGPNTEAFF. The CDR3 DNA reads as TGCGCCAGCAGCTTGAATCCACAGGGGCCGAACACTGAAGCTTTCTTT.

This clonotype was observed once. The rearrangement links TRBV5-1 to TRBJ2-2; D remains ambiguous. The germline gives CDR1 SGHRS, CDR2 YFSETQ. Between the trimmed V and J ends, which lost 4 bases and 5 bases, there was a span of 18 bases. The CDR3 sequence is 16 residues long. The CDR3 nucleotides read TGCGCCAGCAGCCTACGAAGGGATTCAATAACCGGGGAGCTGTTTTTT. It yields the protein CASSLRRDSITGELFF. Variable domain in full (rest from reference TRBV5-1 and TRBJ2-2): KAGVTQTPRYLIKTRGQQVTLSCSPISGHRSVSWYQQTPGQGLQFLFEYFSETQRNKGNFPGRFSGRQFSNSRSEMNVSTLELGDSALYLCASSLRRDSITGELFFGEGSRLTVL.

The rearrangement links TRBV11-3 to TRBJ1-2; D not certain. CDR1 and CDR2 from the germline V gene are SGHNT and YENEEA. This CDR3 is built from 13 residues. V lost 6 bases, J lost 3 bases, and 11 bases lay in between. The CDR3 bases are TGTGCCAGCAGACGGCTAGGTGACTATGGCTACACCTTC. As protein: CASRRLGDYGYTF. Variable domain in full (rest from reference TRBV11-3 and TRBJ1-2): EAGVVQSPRYKIIEKKQPVAFWCNPISGHNTLYWYLQNLGQGPELLIRYENEEAVDDSQLPKDRFSAERLKGVDSTLKIQPAELGDSAVYLCASRRLGDYGYTFGSGTRLTVV.

This chain's CDR3 is CASSSPRRRTSGFPYEQYF. The CDR3 DNA follows: TGTGCCAGCAGTTCTCCCCGGCGAAGGACTAGCGGGTTTCCCTACGAGCAGTACTTC. V is TRBV28 and J is TRBJ2-7, with 11 bases lining up with TRBD2. This CDR3 has 19 residues. Trimming removed 4 bases from V and 2 bases from J; junction bases left unmatched: 16. Germline-derived CDR1 and CDR2 are MDHEN and SYDVKM.

This clonotype was seen at least ten times. The chain carries TRBV12-3 or TRBV12-4 and TRBJ2-3; 9 bases fit TRBD1. This CDR3 comprises 15 residues. V was pared by 6 bases and J by 3 bases, with 7 bases of the junction left unmatched. In DNA, the CDR3 is TGTGCCAGCAGACCCCGGGACAGGGTGACAGATACGCAGTATTTT. It encodes CASRPRDRVTDTQYF.

In regard to this clonotype: A much larger clone sits a single nucleotide away, making a read error possible. The rearrangement joins TRBV5-6 to TRBJ2-2; tentatively, D is TRBD2 (5 bases). This CDR3 is built from 14 residues. The V gene's germline CDR1 is SGHDT and CDR2 YYEEEE. The CDR3, as DNA: TGTGCCAGCAGCTTGACGAGGAACACCGGGGAGCTGTGTTTT. Translated, it gives CASSLTRNTGELCF.

The chain uses TRBV19 and TRBJ1-2; no clear D. Germline values: CDR1 LNHDA, CDR2 SQIVND (reference sequence). The germline V and J ends were trimmed by 5 bases and 2 bases, with 9 bases remaining between them. This CDR3 is built from 13 residues. The CDR3 DNA is TGTGCCAGTAGTCCCTCGATAAACTATGGCTACACCTTC. Translating it yields CASSPSINYGYTF.

This clonotype showed up many times. The chain combines TRBV6-1 with TRBJ2-7; D gene ambiguous. Germline V gives CDR1 MNHNS, CDR2 SASEGT. Trimming took 1 base from V and 4 from J, leaving 8 bases between them. The CDR3 is 13 amino acids. CDR3 residues: CASSEVAVYEQYF. The CDR3 nucleotides are TGTGCCAGCAGTGAAGTGGCGGTATACGAGCAGTACTTC.

This clonotype was observed many times. The V and J genes are TRBV5-1 and TRBJ2-7, with 8 bases matching TRBD2. CDR1 is SGHRS and CDR2 is YFSETQ in the germline V gene. The CDR3 sequence is 15 residues long. The junction had 9 bases not matched to a gene; V was cut back by 4 bases and J by 3 bases. CDR3: CASSIIAGFDYEQYF. CDR3 sequence (DNA): TGCGCCAGCAGCATAATAGCGGGATTTGACTACGAGCAGTACTTC.

This clonotype was seen more than once but under ten times. This chain uses TRBV20-1 with TRBJ2-3; 14 nucleotides match TRBD2. The junction had 5 bases not matched to a gene; V was cut back by 6 bases and J by 3 bases. CDR3 length equals 15 residues. The germline CDR1 and CDR2 sequences are DFQATT and SNEGSKA (reference sequence). CDR3 DNA sequence: TGCAGTGCCCCGACTAGCGGGGGGGAGACAGATACGCAGTATTTT. The encoded protein is CSAPTSGGETDTQYF.